These T cell receptor beta chains were read from a single sample in a study of blood T cell repertoires in COVID-19. The protocol was immunoSEQ multiplex PCR, while the TCRdb copy is restricted to in-frame clones and leaves out a portion. Here the sample spans tens of thousands of clones, approximately 87% being singletons. The sample was peripheral blood. Receptors originate from a man at least 80 years old in a cohort sampled during active COVID-19. Each CDR3 is given with its conserved first and last residue. A D gene is named only where the DNA matches it firmly. Rows give clone size only sometimes, using once, few, many, or a class for an expanded clone.

D,V,size,J,DNA,CDR3
TRBD1,TRBV15,-,TRBJ2-6,TGTGCCACCAGCAGAGATCGGTACAGGGGGCATGGTGGGGCCAACGTCCTGACTTTC,CATSRDRYRGHGGANVLTF
TRBD1,TRBV18,-,TRBJ2-3,TGTGCCAGCTCACGGGACAGCTATACGCAGTATTTT,CASSRDSYTQYF
TRBD1,TRBV6-6,-,TRBJ1-5,TGTGCCAGCAATCCGGGACAGGGGGACAATCAGCCCCAGCATTTT,CASNPGQGDNQPQHF
TRBD1,TRBV2,-,TRBJ1-5,TGTGCCAGCAGTGAACCAGGGACAGCCACCAATCAGCCCCAGCATTTT,CASSEPGTATNQPQHF
TRBD2,TRBV3-1/TRBV3-2,-,TRBJ2-2,TGTGCCAGCAGCCTGGGACTAGCGGGGAACACCGGGGAGCTGTTTTTT,CASSLGLAGNTGELFF
-,TRBV19,-,TRBJ2-2,TGTGCCAGTAGTCCCACTCCCGGCGGAGGGAACACCGGGGAGCTGTTTTTT,CASSPTPGGGNTGELFF
TRBD1,TRBV6-5,once,TRBJ1-2,TGTGCCAGCAGGGCGGACAGGGGTCGTGGCTACACCTTC,CASRADRGRGYTF
-,TRBV11-1,-,TRBJ2-3,TGTGCCAGCAGCTGGTCAGACACAGATACGCAGTATTTT,CASSWSDTDTQYF
TRBD2,TRBV3-1/TRBV3-2,-,TRBJ2-1,TGTGCCAGCAGCCTTAGCGGGGGGGCCGGAAATGAGCAGTTCTTC,CASSLSGGAGNEQFF
TRBD2,TRBV4-2,-,TRBJ2-1,TGTGCCAGCAGCCAAGATTCCCATCGGGCTAGCGGGGGGGCTAGTGAGCAGTTCTTC,CASSQDSHRASGGASEQFF
-,TRBV12-3/TRBV12-4,-,TRBJ2-2,TGTGCCAGCAGTCCGGCAGGGCCCGGGGAGCTGTTTTTT,CASSPAGPGELFF
TRBD1,TRBV19,-,TRBJ2-5,TGTGCCAGTAGTATGAAACAGGGGAACCAGTACTTC,CASSMKQGNQYF
-,TRBV7-9,-,TRBJ2-3,TGTGCCAGCAGCAGCTCAGGGGTATCAGATACGCAGTATTTT,CASSSSGVSDTQYF
-,TRBV20-1,-,TRBJ2-5,TGCAGTGCTAGTCATTCCTCTCGGTACCAAGAGACCCAGTACTTC,CSASHSSRYQETQYF
-,TRBV28,-,TRBJ1-4,TGTGCCAGCAGTTTACTCCAGGGGCGAGTGACTAATGAAAAACTGTTTTTT,CASSLLQGRVTNEKLFF
TRBD1,TRBV18,-,TRBJ1-6,TGTGCCAGCTCACCCGGACAGGGCCTAGGGTCACCCCTCCACTTT,CASSPGQGLGSPLHF
TRBD2,TRBV18,-,TRBJ2-3,TGTGCCAGCTCACCATGGATTCCCAGCGGGGGACCCACTAGCACAGATACGCAGTATTTT,CASSPWIPSGGPTSTDTQYF
-,TRBV5-1,-,TRBJ2-1,TGCGCCAGCAGCTTGTTACTCCCGGGACAACCTACGGACTACAATGAGCAGTTCTTC,CASSLLLPGQPTDYNEQFF
TRBD1,TRBV28,-,TRBJ2-1,TGTGCCACTCTCTCCCCGGGACAGGGTATGGATGAGCAGTTCTTC,CATLSPGQGMDEQFF
-,TRBV9,once,TRBJ2-3,TGTGCCAGCAGCCTATTAACAGATACGCAGTATTTT,CASSLLTDTQYF
TRBD1,TRBV4-1,-,TRBJ2-7,TGCGCCAGCAGCCAAGGTGAAACAGGGGTCTACGAGCAGTACTTC,CASSQGETGVYEQYF
TRBD2,TRBV9,-,TRBJ2-1,TGTGCCAGCAGCGAGAGCGGGGGCCTCTACAATGAGCAGTTCTTC,CASSESGGLYNEQFF
-,TRBV5-1,-,TRBJ1-3,TGCGCCAGCAGCTTCGGGTCCTCTGGAAACACCATATATTTT,CASSFGSSGNTIYF
TRBD1,TRBV3-1/TRBV3-2,-,TRBJ1-2,TGTGCCAGCAGCGACAGGGATTTCTATGGCTACACCTTC,CASSDRDFYGYTF
TRBD2,TRBV3-1/TRBV3-2,-,TRBJ2-7,TGTGCCAGCAGCCAACAGGGACTAGGGGGCGAGCAGTACTTC,CASSQQGLGGEQYF
TRBD2,TRBV10-3,-,TRBJ2-1,TGTGCCATCACCCCCACTAGCGGGGGGCGATACAATGAGCAGTTCTTC,CAITPTSGGRYNEQFF
-,TRBV4-1,-,TRBJ1-2,TGCGCCAGCAGCCCCTCCAACAGGGTCTCCTATGGCTACACCTTC,CASSPSNRVSYGYTF
TRBD1,TRBV6-1,-,TRBJ1-2,TGTGCCAGCAGTGAAGCTCTGGGGACAGGGGCCTTCTATGGCTACACCTTC,CASSEALGTGAFYGYTF
-,TRBV5-1,-,TRBJ2-3,TGCGCCAGCAGCTTGGTAGGGGGGGGGCCGAGAGATACGCAGTATTTT,CASSLVGGGPRDTQYF
TRBD2,TRBV11-3,-,TRBJ2-2,TGTGCCAGCAGCTTAGACGGACTAGCGCGGAACACCGGGGAGCTGTTTTTT,CASSLDGLARNTGELFF
-,TRBV7-7,few,TRBJ2-1,TGTGCCAGCAGCTTAGAAGCAGGGACATTGAATGAGCAGTTCTTC,CASSLEAGTLNEQFF
TRBD1,TRBV28,-,TRBJ2-1,TGTGCCAGCAGTTCACAGGGGGACGGGTCCTACAATGAGCAGTTCTTC,CASSSQGDGSYNEQFF
-,TRBV19,-,TRBJ2-2,TGTGCCAGTAGTATTTGGCAGTCGAACACCGGGGAGCTGTTTTTT,CASSIWQSNTGELFF
TRBD1,TRBV18,-,TRBJ2-7,TGTGCCAGCTCACTCGTACCGGGACAGGGAACCTACGAGCAGTACTTC,CASSLVPGQGTYEQYF
TRBD1,TRBV5-1,-,TRBJ2-3,TGCGCCAGCAGCTTGCCACAGGGACAGGGAACAGATACGCAGTATTTT,CASSLPQGQGTDTQYF
-,TRBV9,few,TRBJ1-5,TGTGCCAGCAGCGTAGATCCCCGAGTCAATCAGCCCCAGCATTTT,CASSVDPRVNQPQHF